This paragraph covers one T cell receptor (beta chain) sequence. This entry is derived from a study of glioma-infiltrating T cells after dendritic cell vaccination. Study-wide context: Autologous tumor lysate-pulsed dendritic cell vaccination was given between about 2003 and 2012. Autologous tumor lysate was loaded overnight onto monocyte-derived dendritic cells grown about seven days with IL-4 and GM-CSF.

Germline V gene data show CDR1 as LNHDA and CDR2 as SQIVND (reference sequence). The CDR3 is 13 residues long. V was clipped by 10 bases and J by 2 bases, with 14 bases between them. The time point here: after dendritic cell vaccination, including at tumor progression/relapse. Fresh-frozen tumor tissue and more than two years of survival data were available for all. All glioblastoma patients lacked an isocitrate dehydrogenase mutation. Clones were read by immunoSEQ multiplex PCR, and TCRdb kept only the in-frame ones, dropping some. The sample comprises about 99,000 clones, 65% to 85% of which are singletons, and roughly 5.9% rests with the top ten.

This TCR was recovered from a human donor with glioblastoma. The sequenced sample was blood, obtained after dendritic cell vaccination. The chain has TRBV19 and TRBJ1-2, with D uncertain. CDR3 DNA sequence: TGTGCCACCGCTCGAGGCTCAAACTATGGCTACACCTTC. Translating gives CATARGSNYGYTF. The whole variable domain, filled in from reference TRBV19 and TRBJ1-2, reads DGGITQSPKYLFRKEGQNVTLSCEQNLNHDAMYWYRQDPGQGLRLIYYSQIVNDFQKGDIAEGYSVSREKKESFPLTVTSAQKNPTAFYLCATARGSNYGYTFGSGTRLTVV.